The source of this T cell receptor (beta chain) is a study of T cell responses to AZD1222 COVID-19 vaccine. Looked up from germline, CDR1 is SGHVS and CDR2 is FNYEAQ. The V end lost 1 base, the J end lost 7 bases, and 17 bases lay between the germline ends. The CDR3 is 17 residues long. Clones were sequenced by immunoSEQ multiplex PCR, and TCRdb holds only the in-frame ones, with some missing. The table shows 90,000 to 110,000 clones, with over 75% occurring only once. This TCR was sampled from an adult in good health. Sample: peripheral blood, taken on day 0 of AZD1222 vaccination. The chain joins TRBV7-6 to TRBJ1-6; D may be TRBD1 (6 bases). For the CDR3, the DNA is TGTGCCAGCAGCTTAGTAGCGGGGGCCGGGGGCAATTCACCCCTCCACTTT. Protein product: CASSLVAGAGGNSPLHF.